This TCR beta chain was documented in a study of OX40 agonist ivuxolimab in advanced cancers. Overall study findings and caveats: Antigen targets of the expanded peripheral T cells went undetermined.

Germline V CDR1 and CDR2: MNHNS, SASEGT. Trimming took 2 bases from V and 5 from J, leaving 7 bases between them. The CDR3 sequence is 13 residues long. As concerns this clone: The antigen is unknown.

Produced via immunoSEQ multiplex PCR; TCRdb's table is partial and in-frame only. The table includes 70,000 to 90,000 clones, nearly 90% detected once. The clonotype comes from an adult with an advanced solid tumor such as melanoma, head and neck, liver or kidney cancer. Sequencing used CD4+ or CD8+ T cells sorted from blood, obtained in a trial of the OX40 agonist ivuxolimab. This chain joins TRBV6-1 and TRBJ1-3; D uncertain. The CDR3 DNA is TGTGCCAGCAGTGAAATCCCAAGAAACACCATATATTTT. Its translation is CASSEIPRNTIYF.